The 26 T cell receptor beta chains reported below all come from one sample, sequenced in a study of blood T cell repertoires in COVID-19. Using immunoSEQ multiplex PCR, the repertoire was profiled, and TCRdb retains in-frame clones only, with some absent. The sample holds approximately 300,000 clones; roughly 91% are singletons and the top ten take almost 9.5%. The sequenced sample was PBMCs or T cells enriched from blood (not recorded which). Every receptor here comes from a woman aged 25 to 39 who had recovered from COVID-19.

V gene TRBV11-2 combines with J gene TRBJ1-1, with a tentative D call TRBD1 (5 bases). Trimming cost V 0 bases and J 0 bases, with 11 bases left between them. CDR1 and CDR2 from the germline V gene are SGHAT and FQNNGV. The CDR3 is made up of 16 amino acids. The CDR3 region is CASSLELAGMNTEAFF. The DNA of the CDR3 is TGTGCCAGCAGCTTAGAATTGGCAGGGATGAACACTGAAGCTTTCTTT. Drawing the rest from reference TRBV11-2 and TRBJ1-1, the complete variable domain is EAGVAQSPRYKIIEKRQSVAFWCNPISGHATLYWYQQILGQGPKLLIQFQNNGVVDDSQLPKDRFSAERLKGVDSTLKIQPAKLEDSAVYLCASSLELAGMNTEAFFGQGTRLTVV.

The CDR3 nucleotides read TGCGCCAGCAGCTTTCCGGGACAGGGGGCGCGAAACACTGAAGCTTTCTTT. Translating it yields CASSFPGQGARNTEAFF. The chain uses TRBV5-1 and TRBJ1-1; TRBD1 aligns across 12 bases. Germline CDR1 is SGHRS and CDR2 is YFSETQ. V lost 2 bases, J lost 2 bases, and 7 bases stayed unmatched. CDR3 length: 17 amino acids.

This rearrangement joins TRBV11-1 to TRBJ2-1; D is undetermined. The CDR3 is 14 residues long. Trimming removed 4 bases from V and 3 bases from J, with 10 bases in between. Germline V gene lookup returns CDR1 SGHAT and CDR2 FQDESV (reference sequence). CDR3 nucleotide sequence: TGTGCCAGCAGCTCGACAAACCACTACAATGAGCAGTTCTTC. Translating gives CASSSTNHYNEQFF.

CDR3: CASSPALTSGPTDTQYF. DNA for the CDR3: TGTGCCAGCAGCCCCGCCTTGACTAGCGGGCCCACAGATACGCAGTATTTT. The V and J genes are TRBV6-4 and TRBJ2-3, with TRBD2 matching 10 bases. This CDR3 is built from 17 residues. The J segment lost 2 bases and the V segment lost 6 bases, leaving 11 bases of the junction unmatched. Germline CDR1 reads MRHNA; CDR2 reads SNTAGT.

The table lists this clone with a count of one. The J gene is TRBJ1-1, the V gene TRBV11-2; possible D gene TRBD1, 6 bases. Trimming cost V 3 bases and J 5 bases, with 16 bases left between them. The CDR3 loop spans 15 amino acids. CDR1 is SGHAT, CDR2 FQNNGV, per germline. The CDR3, as DNA: TGTGCCAGCAGCTTTGTGAGGGGGTTGGCGACTGAAGCTTTCTTT. This translates into CASSFVRGLATEAFF. The variable domain in full, with the rest retrieved from reference TRBV11-2 and TRBJ1-1, is EAGVAQSPRYKIIEKRQSVAFWCNPISGHATLYWYQQILGQGPKLLIQFQNNGVVDDSQLPKDRFSAERLKGVDSTLKIQPAKLEDSAVYLCASSFVRGLATEAFFGQGTRLTVV.

The chain has TRBV30 and TRBJ1-6; D not certain. V was pared by 3 bases and J by 8 bases, with 11 bases between. Germline CDR1 and CDR2: GTSNPN and SVGIG (reference sequence). CDR3 size: 13 residues. In DNA, the CDR3 is TGTGCCTGGAGCCGGACGGAGGATTCACCCCTCCACTTT. Protein: CAWSRTEDSPLHF.

The chain combines TRBV27 with TRBJ2-2; possible D gene TRBD1, 5 bases. Trimming stripped 10 bases from V and 0 bases from J, with 15 bases between. This CDR3 has 15 residues. The germline V gene has CDR1 MNHEY and CDR2 SMNVEV (reference sequence). The CDR3 coding sequence is TGTGCCACCCGATGGGGCAGTCCGAACACCGGGGAGCTGTTTTTT. This encodes CATRWGSPNTGELFF.

This clone was detected many times. The chain combines TRBV11-3 with TRBJ2-2; D ambiguous. Trimming took off 0 bases at V and 5 bases at J, with 4 bases between the two ends. The CDR3 runs 13 residues. Germline assignment: CDR1 SGHNT and CDR2 YENEEA. The CDR3 sequence: CASSLDMTGELFF. The DNA of the CDR3 is TGTGCCAGCAGCTTAGATATGACCGGGGAGCTGTTTTTT.

The genes are TRBV5-4 and TRBJ2-7; 10 positions agree with TRBD2. CDR3 length: 16 residues. V lost 4 bases, J lost 2 bases, and 9 bases stayed unmatched. Germline V gene sequence: CDR1 SGHNT, CDR2 YYREEE (reference sequence). CDR3 sequence: CASSRGYSGGTYEQYF. The CDR3 bases are TGTGCCAGCAGCCGAGGATATAGCGGGGGGACCTACGAGCAGTACTTC.

This clone was seen a handful of times. This chain connects TRBV15 to TRBJ2-7; D call uncertain. Per the germline V gene, CDR1 is LNHNV and CDR2 is YYDKDF (reference sequence). The CDR3 runs 13 residues. Trimming removed 1 base from V and 3 bases from J, with 7 bases in between. The CDR3 DNA sequence: TGTGCCACCAGCAGAGTTAACAGCTACGAGCAGTACTTC. Translated: CATSRVNSYEQYF.

The chain recombines TRBV28 with TRBJ1-2; D is uncertain. The CDR3 is 13 residues long. The germline V gene has CDR1 MDHEN and CDR2 SYDVKM. Trimming removed 10 bases from V and 7 bases from J, with 19 bases in between. The CDR3 DNA reads TGTGCCATCTACGTCTGGGAGGTTGGTGGCTACACCTTC. It yields the protein CAIYVWEVGGYTF.

The J gene is TRBJ2-3, the V gene TRBV7-2; the match to TRBD2 covers 7 bases. J was trimmed by 3 bases and V by 5 bases; bases with no gene match: 14. The germline V gene encodes CDR1 SGHTA and CDR2 FQGNSA. CDR3 size: 17 residues. The CDR3 sequence: CASSRQVSGPPTDTQYF. In DNA, the CDR3 is TGTGCCAGCAGCCGTCAAGTTAGCGGGCCTCCGACAGATACGCAGTATTTT.

The chain combines TRBV11-2 with TRBJ2-7; TRBD2 matches at 7 bases. Germline V CDR1 and CDR2: SGHAT, FQNNGV. The CDR3 runs 14 residues. The V segment lost 1 base and the J segment 0 bases; nucleotides outside the gene matches: 0. CDR3 sequence reads: CASSLAGGSYEQYF. CDR3 in DNA: TGTGCCAGCAGCTTAGCGGGAGGCTCCTACGAGCAGTACTTC.

The chain links TRBV5-1 to TRBJ1-3; D is undetermined. V was shortened by 9 bases and J by 7 bases, with 11 bases between the two germline ends. Germline-derived CDR1 and CDR2 are SGHRS and YFSETQ. This CDR3 has 11 residues. The CDR3 loop is CATRSVNTIYF. The CDR3 coding sequence is TGCGCCACCAGGAGCGTGAACACCATATATTTT.

V usage is TRBV30 and J usage is TRBJ2-7; TRBD2 agrees at 7 bases. Germline loops: CDR1 GTSNPN, CDR2 SVGIG (reference sequence). There are 13 residues in the CDR3. The ends lost 0 bases at V and 7 bases at J; junction bases unmatched: 6. The CDR3 region has the DNA TGTGCCTGGAGTGTACTTACGGGGGGTGAGCAGTACTTC. Amino acids: CAWSVLTGGEQYF.

The V and J genes are TRBV28 and TRBJ1-6, with 8 bases identical to TRBD1. Trimming took 5 bases from V and 9 from J; bases not matched to a gene: 12. The CDR3 consists of 16 residues. Germline CDR1 is MDHEN and CDR2 is SYDVKM. CDR3 bases: TGTGCCAGCAGTCAAATTGGACAGGGCTATGCTTCACCCCTCCACTTT. Translation: CASSQIGQGYASPLHF. The full variable domain, with the rest looked up from reference TRBV28 and TRBJ1-6, is DVKVTQSSRYLVKRTGEKVFLECVQDMDHENMFWYRQDPGLGLRLIYFSYDVKMKEKGDIPEGYSVSREKKERFSLILESASTNQTSMYLCASSQIGQGYASPLHFGNGTRLTVT.

This sequence joins TRBV5-1 and TRBJ2-6; D remains ambiguous. Trimming left V 1 base short and J 0 bases short, with 17 bases between. CDR1 is SGHRS and CDR2 is YFSETQ in the germline V gene. The CDR3 has 19 amino acids. The DNA for the CDR3 is TGCGCCAGCAGCTTGTATATTCGAGCGCCGGTCTCTGGGGCCAACGTCCTGACTTTC. The encoded protein is CASSLYIRAPVSGANVLTF.

The chain recombines TRBV7-9 with TRBJ2-1; 7 nucleotides match TRBD2. The CDR3 runs 15 residues. V shed 5 bases and J 8 bases; nucleotides not matched to a gene: 12. Per the germline V gene, CDR1 is SEHNR and CDR2 is FQNEAQ (reference sequence). CDR3 sequence (DNA): TGTGCCAGCAGCCGACTAGCCTGGGAGGGGTATGAGCAGTTCTTC. It specifies CASSRLAWEGYEQFF.

The V and J genes are TRBV30 and TRBJ2-1; 7 nucleotides line up with TRBD1. Germline values: CDR1 GTSNPN, CDR2 SVGIG (reference sequence). The V gene end was trimmed by 4 bases and the J gene end by 7 bases; junction bases not matched to a gene: 10. The CDR3 runs 14 residues. The CDR3 here is CAWNRDRLNNEQFF. CDR3 nucleotide sequence: TGTGCCTGGAACCGGGACAGACTTAATAATGAGCAGTTCTTC. Full variable domain (rest looked up from reference TRBV30 and TRBJ2-1): SQTIHQWPATLVQPVGSPLSLECTVEGTSNPNLYWYRQAAGRGLQLLFYSVGIGQISSEVPQNLSASRPQDRQFILSSKKLLLSDSGFYLCAWNRDRLNNEQFFGPGTRLTVL.

The chain joins TRBV5-1 to TRBJ2-4, with 12 positions matching TRBD1. The CDR3 is 17 residues long. CDR1 SGHRS and CDR2 YFSETQ come from the germline V gene. J lost 3 bases, V lost 4 bases, and 8 bases had no gene match. The CDR3 bases are TGCGCCAGCAGCCGCGGGACAGGGGGCCAGTACAAAAACATTCAGTACTTC. Translation: CASSRGTGGQYKNIQYF.

This sequence joins TRBV6-5 and TRBJ1-2; possible D gene TRBD1, 5 bases. This CDR3 has 13 residues. The germline gives CDR1 MNHEY, CDR2 SVGAGI. The V end was cut by 6 bases, the J end by 8 bases, with 16 bases between. CDR3 loop: CASRPTPTVGYTF. The CDR3 DNA reads TGTGCCAGCAGGCCCACACCGACAGTAGGCTACACCTTC.

Written as DNA, the CDR3 is TGTGCCAGCAGCTTAGCTGGAGGTGATGGCTACACCTTC. Amino acids: CASSLAGGDGYTF. V gene TRBV7-9 combines with J gene TRBJ1-2; no definite D call. CDR3 length equals 13 residues. The V end lost 0 bases, the J end lost 6 bases, and 8 bases lay between the germline ends. The germline V gene has CDR1 SEHNR and CDR2 FQNEAQ (reference sequence).

This chain joins TRBV24-1 and TRBJ1-6, with D possibly matching TRBD1 (5 bases). Trimming stripped 4 bases from V and 7 bases from J, with 7 bases between. This CDR3 has 13 residues. Germline V gives CDR1 KGHDR, CDR2 SFDVKD. CDR3 nucleotides: TGTGCCACCAGTGAAGGGGTAAATTCACCCCTCCACTTT. It yields the protein CATSEGVNSPLHF.

In DNA form, the CDR3 reads TGCGCCAGCAGCTTGAGGGGGCGCGGGACTGAAGCTTTCTTT. This encodes CASSLRGRGTEAFF. This sequence joins TRBV5-1 and TRBJ1-1; 7 positions agree with TRBD1. V dropped 1 base and J dropped 5; count of bases not matched to a gene: 5. CDR1 and CDR2 from the germline V gene are SGHRS and YFSETQ. This CDR3 has 14 amino acids. The variable domain in full, with the rest retrieved from reference TRBV5-1 and TRBJ1-1, is KAGVTQTPRYLIKTRGQQVTLSCSPISGHRSVSWYQQTPGQGLQFLFEYFSETQRNKGNFPGRFSGRQFSNSRSEMNVSTLELGDSALYLCASSLRGRGTEAFFGQGTRLTVV.

The genes are TRBV28 and TRBJ2-7, with 10 bases aligning to TRBD2. Looked up from germline, CDR1 is MDHEN and CDR2 is SYDVKM. CDR3 length equals 15 residues. After removal of 2 bases from V and 4 bases from J, the junction contained 5 bases not matched to a gene. The CDR3 sequence is CASSLPAGGRYEQYF. The CDR3 DNA reads as TGTGCCAGCAGTTTACCAGCGGGAGGGAGATACGAGCAGTACTTC. The full variable domain, its missing parts supplied by reference TRBV28 and TRBJ2-7, is DVKVTQSSRYLVKRTGEKVFLECVQDMDHENMFWYRQDPGLGLRLIYFSYDVKMKEKGDIPEGYSVSREKKERFSLILESASTNQTSMYLCASSLPAGGRYEQYFGPGTRLTVT.

This clone appeared a single time. The chain uses TRBV27 and TRBJ1-4; D is ambiguous. The germline V gene has CDR1 MNHEY and CDR2 SMNVEV (reference sequence). With 3 bases removed from V and 7 bases from J, the gap between germline ends came to 15 bases. The CDR3 length is 15 residues. The CDR3 loop reads CASSLSRSPGEKLFF. As DNA, the CDR3 is TGTGCCAGCAGTTTGTCGCGGAGCCCCGGTGAAAAACTGTTTTTT.